A single sample is the source of the 22 T cell receptor beta chains below, sequenced in a study of T cell responses to AZD1222 COVID-19 vaccine. TCRdb's table, derived via immunoSEQ multiplex PCR, lists solely in-frame clones and lacks some. The data contain roughly 150,000 clones, 90% to 95% of them singletons. Sequencing used peripheral blood, obtained on day 0 of AZD1222 vaccination. The origin of the receptors is an adult in good health.

This chain connects TRBV21-1 to TRBJ1-6; the table's D gene call, TRBD1, was not cross checked with the DNA. TRBV21-1 is classified as a pseudogene. This CDR3 is 14 amino acids long. CDR3 sequence (DNA): TGTGCCAGAGAGGGGGGACAGTGTTATTCACCCCTCCACTTT. Its translation: CAREGGQCYSPLHF.

This chain joins TRBV18 and TRBJ2-7; D is unresolved. The CDR3 has 14 amino acids. Germline loops: CDR1 KGHSH, CDR2 LQKENI. The V gene lost 5 bases and the J gene lost 2 bases, with 13 bases spanning the gap. The CDR3 DNA follows: TGTGCCAGCTCATCAACAGAGGCCCCCTACGAGCAGTACTTC. Its translation: CASSSTEAPYEQYF.

The V and J genes are TRBV19 and TRBJ2-1; D possibly corresponds to TRBD1 (6 bases). The CDR3 covers 18 residues. Trimming removed 6 bases at V and 0 bases at J, with 21 bases between. Per germline, CDR1 LNHDA and CDR2 SQIVND (reference sequence). For the CDR3, the DNA is TGTGCCAGTAGATCGATACAGGGTTCAGGAAGCTCCTACAATGAGCAGTTCTTC. Its protein is CASRSIQGSGSSYNEQFF.

V gene TRBV5-5 combines with J gene TRBJ1-5, with 9 bases matching TRBD1. This CDR3 region has 16 residues. Germline values: CDR1 SGHKS, CDR2 YYEKEE (reference sequence). The V segment lost 3 bases and the J segment 3 bases; nucleotides outside the gene matches: 7. CDR3 nucleotides: TGTGCCAGCAGCTACCGGGGACAGGGCTCCAATCAGCCCCAGCATTTT. This codes for CASSYRGQGSNQPQHF.

The rearrangement joins TRBV6-5 to TRBJ1-3; 9 nucleotides line up with TRBD1. CDR1 and CDR2 (germline): MNHEY, SVGAGI. The CDR3 loop spans 14 amino acids. V lost 7 bases and J lost 2; bases outside the gene matches: 3. The CDR3 DNA reads as TGTGCCAGCATGGGGGACAGGGCTGGAAACACCATATATTTT. Amino acid sequence: CASMGDRAGNTIYF.

The chain uses TRBV7-2 and TRBJ2-1; TRBD2 matches at 8 bases. The CDR3 loop spans 14 amino acids. Germline V gene lookup returns CDR1 SGHTA and CDR2 FQGNSA. V was pared by 4 bases and J by 6 bases, with 5 bases of the junction left unmatched. DNA for the CDR3: TGTGCCAGCAGCTCGGGACTAGTTCCCAATGAGCAGTTCTTC. It specifies CASSSGLVPNEQFF.

The chain carries TRBV15 and TRBJ1-1; D possibly corresponds to TRBD1 (5 bases). V lost 2 bases and J 4 bases, leaving 14 bases between the germline ends. From germline, CDR1 is LNHNV and CDR2 YYDKDF (reference sequence). This CDR3 has 15 residues. CDR3 in DNA: TGTGCCACCAGCAGACTTGGGGGAGGGGTCACTGAAGCTTTCTTT. Amino acids: CATSRLGGGVTEAFF.

The V call is TRBV12-3 or TRBV12-4, the J call TRBJ1-4, with a tentative D call TRBD1 (5 bases). V was shortened by 6 bases and J by 8 bases, with 13 bases between the two germline ends. The CDR3 length is 13 residues. This CDR3 is CASRVDRGEKLFF. The CDR3 coding sequence is TGTGCCAGCAGGGTAGACAGAGGAGAAAAACTGTTTTTT.

This clone is a singleton in its sample. The genes are TRBV9 and TRBJ1-2; 8 bases agree with TRBD1. V shed 4 bases and J 4 bases; nucleotides not matched to a gene: 12. In germline, CDR1 is SGDLS, CDR2 YYNGEE. The CDR3 sequence is 16 residues long. The CDR3 sequence: CASSPRLGTGGYGYTF. DNA of the CDR3: TGTGCCAGCAGCCCCCGTCTCGGGACAGGCGGCTATGGCTACACCTTC.

This chain connects TRBV7-6 to TRBJ1-3; 12 bases are shared with TRBD1. V lost 4 bases, J lost 7 bases, and 14 bases stayed unmatched. Germline CDR1 SGHVS, CDR2 FNYEAQ. The CDR3 length is 18 residues. The CDR3 sequence is CASSSDFWDRGRGNTIYF. The CDR3 region has the DNA TGTGCCAGCAGCTCGGACTTTTGGGACAGGGGGCGCGGGAACACCATATATTTT.

V and J are TRBV30 and TRBJ1-1; D not resolved. The CDR3 is made up of 16 amino acids. Germline V CDR1 and CDR2: GTSNPN, SVGIG (reference sequence). The ends were cut back, 0 bases at V and 4 bases at J, with 18 bases in the middle. CDR3 in DNA: TGTGCCTGGAGTGTACGGTCCGGAGGGTACGGCACTGAAGCTTTCTTT. It translates to CAWSVRSGGYGTEAFF. Variable domain in full (rest from reference TRBV30 and TRBJ1-1): SQTIHQWPATLVQPVGSPLSLECTVEGTSNPNLYWYRQAAGRGLQLLFYSVGIGQISSEVPQNLSASRPQDRQFILSSKKLLLSDSGFYLCAWSVRSGGYGTEAFFGQGTRLTVV.

Only a few counts were recorded for this clone. The V gene is TRBV30, the J gene TRBJ2-2, with TRBD2 as a possible D gene (5 bases). The V gene lost 0 bases and the J gene lost 5 bases, with 13 bases spanning the gap. The CDR3 loop spans 15 amino acids. From germline, CDR1 is GTSNPN and CDR2 SVGIG (reference sequence). CDR3 DNA sequence: TGTGCCTGGAGTGTTACCCTGGAGGTGACCGGGGAGCTGTTTTTT. Translating gives CAWSVTLEVTGELFF.

The chain uses TRBV28 and TRBJ1-6, with TRBD1 identical over 7 bases. V was pared by 6 bases and J by 7 bases, with 12 bases of the junction left unmatched. Germline V gene sequence: CDR1 MDHEN, CDR2 SYDVKM. The CDR3 length is 16 residues. The chain's CDR3 is CASREGTAVKNSPLHF. DNA for the CDR3: TGTGCCAGCAGGGAAGGGACAGCAGTTAAGAATTCACCCCTCCACTTT.

With respect to this clone: Other DNA sequences in this specimen translate into the identical CDR3. The chain combines TRBV6-5 with TRBJ1-1; maybe TRBD1 (5 bases). Per germline, CDR1 MNHEY and CDR2 SVGAGI. This CDR3 spans 13 amino acids. V was pared by 2 bases and J by 5 bases, with 9 bases between. The CDR3 reads CASSYRGRTEAFF. The CDR3 DNA follows: TGTGCCAGCAGTTACCGGGGGAGGACTGAAGCTTTCTTT.

The chain joins TRBV2 to TRBJ1-1, with D possibly being TRBD1 (5 bases). Germline CDR1 reads SNHLY; CDR2 reads FYNNEI. The CDR3 loop spans 13 amino acids. The V and J ends lost 6 bases and 2 bases respectively, with 10 bases between them. The CDR3 protein is CASRGDGNTEAFF. Written as DNA, the CDR3 is TGTGCCAGCAGAGGGGACGGTAACACTGAAGCTTTCTTT.

This chain links TRBV5-1 with TRBJ1-2; D is possibly TRBD1 (6 bases). Germline CDR1 is SGHRS and CDR2 is YFSETQ. Trimming took 0 bases from V and 6 from J, leaving 12 bases between them. The CDR3 has 14 amino acids. This CDR3 reads CASSLVGGQDGYTF. The CDR3 DNA reads TGCGCCAGCAGCTTGGTGGGGGGGCAGGATGGCTACACCTTC. Filled out from reference TRBV5-1 and TRBJ1-2, the complete variable domain reads KAGVTQTPRYLIKTRGQQVTLSCSPISGHRSVSWYQQTPGQGLQFLFEYFSETQRNKGNFPGRFSGRQFSNSRSEMNVSTLELGDSALYLCASSLVGGQDGYTFGSGTRLTVV.

The chain has TRBV28 and TRBJ2-7, with TRBD2 identical over 8 bases. Germline V gene sequence: CDR1 MDHEN, CDR2 SYDVKM. With 5 bases clipped from V and 4 bases from J, the junction kept 7 bases outside the gene matches. This CDR3 has 14 residues. The CDR3 protein is CASSPTGRGYEQYF. CDR3 nucleotides: TGTGCCAGCAGTCCCACCGGGAGGGGATACGAGCAGTACTTC. The full variable domain, with the rest looked up from reference TRBV28 and TRBJ2-7, is DVKVTQSSRYLVKRTGEKVFLECVQDMDHENMFWYRQDPGLGLRLIYFSYDVKMKEKGDIPEGYSVSREKKERFSLILESASTNQTSMYLCASSPTGRGYEQYFGPGTRLTVT.

The chain combines TRBV6-4 with TRBJ2-5; 8 bases map to TRBD2. The length of the CDR3 is 17 residues. V shed 6 bases and J 5 bases; nucleotides not matched to a gene: 17. Germline loops: CDR1 MRHNA, CDR2 SNTAGT. CDR3 sequence: CASSGGTSWGLGETQYF. CDR3 DNA sequence: TGTGCCAGCAGCGGCGGGACTAGTTGGGGTCTGGGGGAGACCCAGTACTTC.

The rearrangement uses TRBV7-2 and TRBJ2-1, with D uncertain. The CDR3 sequence is 14 residues long. V was clipped by 1 base and J by 12 bases, with 16 bases between them. Germline V CDR1 and CDR2: SGHTA, FQGNSA. CDR3 residues: CASSLDPVGRGQFF. The CDR3 coding sequence is TGTGCCAGCAGCTTAGATCCAGTAGGACGAGGGCAGTTCTTC.

V is TRBV5-6 and J is TRBJ1-2, with D uncertain. In germline, CDR1 is SGHDT, CDR2 YYEEEE. The CDR3 has 15 amino acids. V lost 0 bases, J lost 0 bases, and 9 bases lay in between. The CDR3 DNA follows: TGTGCCAGCAGCTTGGTTGAATCTGCTAACTATGGCTACACCTTC. Its protein product is CASSLVESANYGYTF.

The rearrangement uses TRBV28 and TRBJ1-1; D is undetermined. There are 12 residues in the CDR3. The V end was cut by 4 bases, the J end by 10 bases, with 13 bases between. Germline assignment: CDR1 MDHEN and CDR2 SYDVKM. CDR3 sequence reads: CASSSSGAGAFF. CDR3 bases: TGTGCCAGCAGTTCCTCCGGTGCCGGAGCTTTCTTT.

The chain is built from TRBV10-3 and TRBJ1-5; D not certain. V was trimmed by 6 bases and J by 0 bases, leaving 9 bases between them. This CDR3 comprises 14 residues. Germline V gene lookup returns CDR1 ENHRY and CDR2 SYGVKD. CDR3 nucleotide sequence: TGTGCCATCAGCGGGGTTAATAGCAATCAGCCCCAGCATTTT. The encoded protein is CAISGVNSNQPQHF.